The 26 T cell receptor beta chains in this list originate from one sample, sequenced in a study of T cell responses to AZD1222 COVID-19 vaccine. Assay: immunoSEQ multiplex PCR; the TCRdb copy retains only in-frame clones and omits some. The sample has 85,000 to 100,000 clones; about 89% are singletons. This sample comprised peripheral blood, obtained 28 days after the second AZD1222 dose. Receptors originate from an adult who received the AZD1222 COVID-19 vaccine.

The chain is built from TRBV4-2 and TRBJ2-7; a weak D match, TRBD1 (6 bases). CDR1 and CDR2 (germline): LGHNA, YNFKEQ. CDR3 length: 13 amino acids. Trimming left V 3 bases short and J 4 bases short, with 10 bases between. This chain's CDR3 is CASSHDQGYEQYF. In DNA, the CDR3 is TGTGCCAGCAGCCATGACCAGGGGTACGAGCAGTACTTC.

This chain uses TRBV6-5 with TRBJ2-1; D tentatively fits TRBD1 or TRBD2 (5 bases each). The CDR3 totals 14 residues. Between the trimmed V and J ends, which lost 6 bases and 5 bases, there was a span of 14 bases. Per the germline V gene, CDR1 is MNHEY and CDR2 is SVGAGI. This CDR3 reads CASRPGARHNEQFF. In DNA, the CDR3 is TGTGCCAGCAGACCCGGGGCCCGTCACAATGAGCAGTTCTTC.

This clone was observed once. CDR3 region: CASTNPGTGSYEQYF. The CDR3, as DNA: TGTGCCAGCACCAACCCCGGGACAGGATCCTACGAGCAGTACTTC. The chain couples TRBV6-6 to TRBJ2-7; TRBD1 matches at 8 bases. Looked up from germline, CDR1 is MNHNY and CDR2 is SVGAGI (reference sequence). After removal of 7 bases from V and 1 base from J, the junction contained 9 bases not matched to a gene. The CDR3 loop spans 15 amino acids.

Here the CDR3 DNA reads TGTGCCAGCAGCGTAGGAGGGCCCAGTTCACCCCTCCACTTT. Its translation is CASSVGGPSSPLHF. V gene TRBV9 combines with J gene TRBJ1-6; D unclear. Looked up from germline, CDR1 is SGDLS and CDR2 is YYNGEE. This CDR3 has 14 amino acids. V was cut by 0 bases and J by 9 bases, with 10 bases left in between.

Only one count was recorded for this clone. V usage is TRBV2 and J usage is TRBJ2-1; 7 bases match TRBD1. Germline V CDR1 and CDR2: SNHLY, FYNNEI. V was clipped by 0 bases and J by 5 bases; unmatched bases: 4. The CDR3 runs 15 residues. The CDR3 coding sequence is TGTGCCAGCAGTGAAGCTGGGACAGCAAACAATGAGCAGTTCTTC. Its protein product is CASSEAGTANNEQFF. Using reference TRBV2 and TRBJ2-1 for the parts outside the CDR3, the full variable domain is EPEVTQTPSHQVTQMGQEVILRCVPISNHLYFYWYRQILGQKVEFLVSFYNNEISEKSEIFDDQFSVERPDGSNFTLKIRSTKLEDSAMYFCASSEAGTANNEQFFGPGTRLTVL.

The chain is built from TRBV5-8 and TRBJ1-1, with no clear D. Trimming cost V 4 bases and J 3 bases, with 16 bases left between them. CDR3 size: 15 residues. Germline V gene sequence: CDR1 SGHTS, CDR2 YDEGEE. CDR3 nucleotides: TGTGCCAGCAGCCCAGGACGGGCCTTGGACACTGAAGCTTTCTTT. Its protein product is CASSPGRALDTEAFF. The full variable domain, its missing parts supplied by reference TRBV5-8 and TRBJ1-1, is EAGVTQSPTHLIKTRGQQATLRCSPISGHTSVYWYQQALGLGLQFLLWYDEGEERNRGNFPPRFSGRQFPNYSSELNVNALELEDSALYLCASSPGRALDTEAFFGQGTRLTVV.

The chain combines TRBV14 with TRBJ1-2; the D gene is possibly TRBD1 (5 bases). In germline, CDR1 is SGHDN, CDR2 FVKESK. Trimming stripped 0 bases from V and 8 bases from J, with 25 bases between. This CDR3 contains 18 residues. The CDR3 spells CASSQERGRWDFPAGYTF. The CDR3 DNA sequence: TGTGCCAGCAGCCAAGAACGGGGCAGATGGGACTTTCCGGCCGGCTACACCTTC.

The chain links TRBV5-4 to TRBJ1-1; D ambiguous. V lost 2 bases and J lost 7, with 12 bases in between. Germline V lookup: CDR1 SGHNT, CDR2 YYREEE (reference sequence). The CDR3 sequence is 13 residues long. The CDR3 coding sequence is TGTGCCAGCAGCTTCGGTCTTACGGATGAAGCTTTCTTT. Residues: CASSFGLTDEAFF.

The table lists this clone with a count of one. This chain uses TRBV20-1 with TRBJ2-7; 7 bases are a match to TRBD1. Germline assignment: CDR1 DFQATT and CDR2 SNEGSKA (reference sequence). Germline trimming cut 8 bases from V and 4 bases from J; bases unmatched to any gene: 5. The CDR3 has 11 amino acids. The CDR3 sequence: CSTLRGYEQYF. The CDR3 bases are TGCAGTACCCTCAGGGGGTACGAGCAGTACTTC.

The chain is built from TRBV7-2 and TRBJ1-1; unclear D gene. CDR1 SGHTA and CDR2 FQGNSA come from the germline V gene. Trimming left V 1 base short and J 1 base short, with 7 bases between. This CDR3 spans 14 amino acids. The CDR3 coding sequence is TGTGCCAGCAGCTTAGGGGCTGCGAACACTGAAGCTTTCTTT. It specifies CASSLGAANTEAFF.

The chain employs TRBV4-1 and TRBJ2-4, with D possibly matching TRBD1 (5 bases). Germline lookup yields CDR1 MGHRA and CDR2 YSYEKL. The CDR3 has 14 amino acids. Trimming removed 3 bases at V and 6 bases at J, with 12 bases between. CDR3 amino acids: CASSQTTTVNIQYF. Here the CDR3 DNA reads TGCGCCAGCAGCCAGACCACGACAGTAAACATTCAGTACTTC.

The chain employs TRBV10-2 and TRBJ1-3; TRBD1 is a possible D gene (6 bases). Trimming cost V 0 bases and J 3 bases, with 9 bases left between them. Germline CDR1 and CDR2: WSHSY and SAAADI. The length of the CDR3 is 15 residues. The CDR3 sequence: CASSESRTVGNTIYF. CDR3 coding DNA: TGCGCCAGCAGTGAGTCGCGGACAGTTGGAAACACCATATATTTT.

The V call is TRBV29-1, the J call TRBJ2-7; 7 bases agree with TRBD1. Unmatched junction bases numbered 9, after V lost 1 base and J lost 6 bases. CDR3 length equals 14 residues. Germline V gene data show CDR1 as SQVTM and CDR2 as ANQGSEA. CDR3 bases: TGCAGCGTTGAAGGTAGGACAGGTTTGGGCGAGCAGTACTTC. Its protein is CSVEGRTGLGEQYF.

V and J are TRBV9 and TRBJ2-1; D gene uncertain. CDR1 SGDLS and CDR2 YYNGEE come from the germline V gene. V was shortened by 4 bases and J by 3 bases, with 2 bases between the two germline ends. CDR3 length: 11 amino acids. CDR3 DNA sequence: TGTGCCAGCAGCAACTACAATGAGCAGTTCTTC. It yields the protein CASSNYNEQFF.

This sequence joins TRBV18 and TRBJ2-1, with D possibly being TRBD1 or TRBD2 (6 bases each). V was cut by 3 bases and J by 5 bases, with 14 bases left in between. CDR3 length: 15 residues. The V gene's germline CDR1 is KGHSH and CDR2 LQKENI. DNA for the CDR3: TGTGCCAGCTCACCTTCGGCGGGGACAAACAATGAGCAGTTCTTC. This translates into CASSPSAGTNNEQFF.

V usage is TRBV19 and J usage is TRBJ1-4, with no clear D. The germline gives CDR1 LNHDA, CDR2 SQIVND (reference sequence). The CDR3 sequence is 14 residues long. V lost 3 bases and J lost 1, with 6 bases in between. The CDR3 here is CASSIGRTNEKLFF. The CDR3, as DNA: TGTGCCAGTAGTATCGGCAGAACTAATGAAAAACTGTTTTTT.

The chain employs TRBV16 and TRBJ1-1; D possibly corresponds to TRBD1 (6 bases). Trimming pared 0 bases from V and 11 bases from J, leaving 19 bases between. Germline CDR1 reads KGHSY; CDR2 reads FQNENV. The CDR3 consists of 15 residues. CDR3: CASSQSPQGRRDAFF. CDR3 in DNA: TGTGCCAGCAGCCAATCGCCGCAGGGGCGAAGGGATGCTTTCTTT.

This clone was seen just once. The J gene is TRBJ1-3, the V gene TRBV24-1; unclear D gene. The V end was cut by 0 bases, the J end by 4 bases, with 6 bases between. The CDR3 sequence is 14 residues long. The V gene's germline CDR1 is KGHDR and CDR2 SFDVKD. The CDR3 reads CATSDLRRGNTIYF. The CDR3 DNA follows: TGTGCCACCAGTGATTTGCGGCGGGGAAACACCATATATTTT.

CDR3 amino acids: CASSPRGAGNGGGYTF. CDR3 DNA sequence: TGTGCCAGCAGTCCCCGAGGAGCCGGGAATGGAGGTGGCTACACCTTC. This chain uses TRBV6-2 or TRBV6-3 with TRBJ1-2; D remains unclear. There are 16 residues in the CDR3. The germline V gene encodes CDR1 MNHEY and CDR2 SVGEGT. The ends were cut back, 5 bases at V and 7 bases at J, with 23 bases in the middle.

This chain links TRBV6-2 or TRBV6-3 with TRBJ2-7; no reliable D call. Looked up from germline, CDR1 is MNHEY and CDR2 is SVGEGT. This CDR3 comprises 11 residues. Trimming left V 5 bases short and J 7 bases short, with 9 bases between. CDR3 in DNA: TGTGCCAGCAGTAGGGTAAGGGAGCAGTACTTC. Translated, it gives CASSRVREQYF.

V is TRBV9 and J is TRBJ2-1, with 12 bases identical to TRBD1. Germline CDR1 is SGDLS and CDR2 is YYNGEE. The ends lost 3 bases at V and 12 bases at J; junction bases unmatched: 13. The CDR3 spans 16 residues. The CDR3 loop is CASSDIPGQGAVGQFF. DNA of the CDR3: TGTGCCAGCAGCGATATACCGGGACAGGGGGCGGTTGGGCAGTTCTTC.

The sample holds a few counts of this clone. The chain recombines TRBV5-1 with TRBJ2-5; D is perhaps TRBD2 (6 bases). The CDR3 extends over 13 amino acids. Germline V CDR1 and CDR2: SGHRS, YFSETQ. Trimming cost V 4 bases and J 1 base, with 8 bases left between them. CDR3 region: CASSQGGQETQYF. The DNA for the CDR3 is TGCGCCAGCAGCCAGGGAGGCCAAGAGACCCAGTACTTC.

The CDR3 nucleotides read TGTGCCAGCTCACCACAAACGGGAGCTAACTATGGCTACACCTTC. Protein sequence: CASSPQTGANYGYTF. The chain combines TRBV18 with TRBJ1-2; the D is unclear. The CDR3 loop spans 15 amino acids. Looked up from germline, CDR1 is KGHSH and CDR2 is LQKENI. V shed 1 base and J shed 0 bases, with 9 bases lying between them.

The DNA of the CDR3 is TGTGCCAGCAGTTACGGAGGCGGGGAGGGTCAGCCCCAGCATTTT. Its protein is CASSYGGGEGQPQHF. This chain joins TRBV6-5 and TRBJ1-5; D is unresolved. Trimming took 2 bases from V and 6 from J, leaving 14 bases between them. The CDR3 has 15 residues. CDR1 is MNHEY and CDR2 is SVGAGI in the germline V gene.

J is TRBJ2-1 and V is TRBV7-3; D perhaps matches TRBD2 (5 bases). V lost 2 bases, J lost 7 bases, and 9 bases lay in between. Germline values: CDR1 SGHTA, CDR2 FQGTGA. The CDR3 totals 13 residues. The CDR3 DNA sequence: TGTGCCAGCAGCTTATCTAGCATGAATGAGCAGTTCTTC. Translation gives CASSLSSMNEQFF.

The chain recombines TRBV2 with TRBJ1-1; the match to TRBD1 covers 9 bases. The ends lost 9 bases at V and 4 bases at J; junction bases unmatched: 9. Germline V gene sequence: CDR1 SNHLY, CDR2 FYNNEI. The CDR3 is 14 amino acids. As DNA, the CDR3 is TGTGCCAGTCTCCGGGACAGGGTGAGCACTGAAGCTTTCTTT. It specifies CASLRDRVSTEAFF.